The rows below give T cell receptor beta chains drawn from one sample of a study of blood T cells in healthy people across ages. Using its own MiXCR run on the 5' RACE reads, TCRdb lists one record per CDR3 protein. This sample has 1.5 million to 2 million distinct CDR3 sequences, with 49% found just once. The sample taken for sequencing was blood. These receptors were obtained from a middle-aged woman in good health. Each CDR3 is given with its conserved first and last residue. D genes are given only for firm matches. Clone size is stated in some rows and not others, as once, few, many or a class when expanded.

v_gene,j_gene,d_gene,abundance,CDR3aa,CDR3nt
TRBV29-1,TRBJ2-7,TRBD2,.,CSVGTSGYEQYF,TGCAGCGTCGGGACTAGCGGTTACGAGCAGTACTTC
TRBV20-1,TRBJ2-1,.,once,CSAPLGLGKNEQFF,TGCAGTGCTCCCCTGGGTCTAGGTAAAAATGAGCAGTTCTTC
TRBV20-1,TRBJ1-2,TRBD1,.,CSAIQGASFNYGYTF,TGCAGTGCCATACAGGGGGCGAGCTTTAACTATGGCTACACCTTC
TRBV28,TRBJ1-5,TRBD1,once,CASTGQDLQPQHF,TGTGCCAGCACCGGACAGGACCTTCAGCCCCAGCATTTT
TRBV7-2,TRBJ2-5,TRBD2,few,CASSLSRGGVVTQYF,TGTGCCAGCAGCTTATCACGCGGGGGGGTGGTGACCCAGTACTTC
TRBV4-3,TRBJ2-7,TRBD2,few,CAAGGHPWGEQYF,TGCGCCGCGGGGGGTCATCCTTGGGGCGAGCAGTACTTC
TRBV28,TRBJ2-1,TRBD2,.,CASSGTSGNSYNEQFF,TGTGCCAGCAGTGGGACTAGCGGCAACTCCTACAATGAGCAGTTCTTC
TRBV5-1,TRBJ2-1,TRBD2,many,CASSPGTSSYNEQFF,TGCGCCAGCAGTCCCGGGACTAGCTCTTACAATGAGCAGTTCTTC
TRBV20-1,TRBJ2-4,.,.,CSATGTYQYF,TGCAGTGCTACAGGGACTTATCAGTACTTC
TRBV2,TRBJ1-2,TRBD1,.,CASSVGWGPGGSDYGYTF,TGTGCCAGCAGTGTCGGTTGGGGCCCAGGGGGGTCGGACTATGGCTACACCTTC
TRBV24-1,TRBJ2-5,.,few,CATSTSGGNRETQYF,TGTGCCACCAGTACCTCAGGGGGGAATAGAGAGACCCAGTACTTC
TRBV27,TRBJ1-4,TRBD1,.,CASSSGTAEYSNEKLFF,TGTGCCAGCAGTTCCGGGACAGCCGAATATTCTAATGAAAAACTGTTTTTT
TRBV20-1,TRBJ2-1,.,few,CSASAQYNEQFF,TGCAGTGCTAGTGCCCAGTACAATGAGCAGTTCTTC
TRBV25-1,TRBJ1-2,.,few,CASSEYGFGYTF,TGTGCCAGCAGTGAATATGGGTTTGGCTACACCTTC
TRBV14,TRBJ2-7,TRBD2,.,CASSQDGMGLAGAPLDEQYF,TGTGCCAGCAGCCAAGATGGGATGGGGCTAGCGGGGGCCCCACTGGACGAGCAGTACTTC
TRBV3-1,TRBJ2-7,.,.,CASSLWDKSYEQYF,TGTGCCAGCAGCCTGTGGGACAAGTCCTACGAGCAGTACTTC
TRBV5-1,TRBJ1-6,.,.,CASSQLDGAGGSPLHF,TGCGCCAGCAGTCAGCTTGATGGGGCCGGAGGGTCACCCCTCCACTTT
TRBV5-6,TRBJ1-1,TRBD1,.,CASSVFRTGRNTEAFF,TGTGCCAGCAGCGTGTTCCGGACAGGGAGGAACACTGAAGCTTTCTTT
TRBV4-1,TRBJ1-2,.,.,CASSQEGSPNYGYTF,TGCGCCAGCAGCCAAGAAGGGAGTCCTAACTATGGCTACACCTTC
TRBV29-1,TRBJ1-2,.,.,CSAEGGEENYGYTF,TGCAGCGCCGAGGGGGGGGAGGAAAACTATGGCTACACCTTC
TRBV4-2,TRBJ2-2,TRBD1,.,CASSQSMTGGTGELFF,TGTGCCAGCAGCCAAAGTATGACAGGGGGCACCGGGGAGCTGTTTTTT
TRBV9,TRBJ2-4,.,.,CASSVEVGVTGPQNIQYF,TGTGCCAGCAGCGTCGAGGTAGGGGTGACAGGTCCGCAAAACATTCAGTACTTC
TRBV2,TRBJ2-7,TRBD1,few,CASSGRTGAYEQYF,TGTGCCAGCAGTGGCCGGACAGGGGCCTACGAGCAGTACTTC
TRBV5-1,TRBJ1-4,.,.,CASNRGEGEKLFF,TGCGCCAGCAATCGCGGAGAAGGGGAAAAACTGTTTTTT
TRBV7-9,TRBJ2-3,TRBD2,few,CASSLLLAGGSRLDTQYF,TGTGCCAGCAGCTTGCTCCTAGCGGGGGGCTCTCGTCTAGATACGCAGTATTTT
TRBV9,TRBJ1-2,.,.,CASSDREVYGYTF,TGTGCCAGCAGCGATCGGGAGGTCTATGGCTACACCTTC
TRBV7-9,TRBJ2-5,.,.,CASSPGTVGETQYF,TGTGCCAGCAGCCCAGGGACGGTGGGAGAGACCCAGTACTTC
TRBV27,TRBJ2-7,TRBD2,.,CASSTGLAGNEQYF,TGTGCCAGCAGTACGGGACTAGCGGGGAACGAGCAGTACTTC
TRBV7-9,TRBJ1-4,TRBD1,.,CASSSQIGLGGSNEKLFF,TGTGCCAGCAGCTCGCAAATCGGGCTAGGGGGCTCTAATGAAAAACTGTTTTTT
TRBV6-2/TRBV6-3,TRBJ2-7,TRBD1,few,CASGQGIEQYF,TGTGCCAGCGGACAGGGTATCGAGCAGTACTTC
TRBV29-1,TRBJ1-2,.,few,CSVDKGEGGYTF,TGCAGCGTTGATAAGGGAGAAGGGGGCTACACCTTC
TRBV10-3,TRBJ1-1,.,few,CAISETANTEAFF,TGTGCCATCAGTGAGACGGCTAACACTGAAGCTTTCTTT
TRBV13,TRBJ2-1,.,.,CASSWETVPGWQFF,TGTGCCAGCAGCTGGGAGACGGTCCCTGGGTGGCAGTTCTTC
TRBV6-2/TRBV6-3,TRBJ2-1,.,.,CASSYLWVGELNEQFF,TGTGCCAGCAGTTACCTTTGGGTGGGGGAACTCAATGAGCAGTTCTTC
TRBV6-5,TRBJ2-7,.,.,CASGRGGTYEQYF,TGTGCCAGCGGGCGGGGAGGAACCTACGAGCAGTACTTC
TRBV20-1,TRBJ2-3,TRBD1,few,CSARPGQGRDTQYF,TGCAGTGCTAGACCGGGACAGGGGCGGGATACGCAGTATTTT
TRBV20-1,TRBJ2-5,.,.,CSARDFVWLETQYF,TGCAGTGCTAGAGATTTCGTTTGGTTGGAGACCCAGTACTTC
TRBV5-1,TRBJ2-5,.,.,CASSFQDQETQYF,TGCGCCAGCAGCTTCCAGGACCAAGAGACCCAGTACTTC
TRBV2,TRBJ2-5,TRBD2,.,CASSANAGTSQQETQYF,TGTGCCAGCAGTGCAAATGCCGGGACTAGCCAACAAGAGACCCAGTACTTC
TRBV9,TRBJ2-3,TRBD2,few,CASRAGGGDTQYF,TGTGCCAGCAGAGCGGGGGGCGGGGATACGCAGTATTTT
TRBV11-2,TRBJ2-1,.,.,CASSSPSGYNEQFF,TGTGCCAGCAGCTCGCCGAGCGGCTACAATGAGCAGTTCTTC
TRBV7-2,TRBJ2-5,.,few,CASSSREMRTQYF,TGTGCCAGCAGCTCCCGCGAGATGAGAACCCAGTACTTC
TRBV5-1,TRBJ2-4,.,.,CASSLAQGAAKNIQYF,TGCGCCAGCAGCTTGGCACAGGGAGCAGCCAAAAACATTCAGTACTTC
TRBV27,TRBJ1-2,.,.,CASSFTDGYYGYTF,TGTGCCAGCAGTTTCACGGACGGATACTATGGCTACACCTTC
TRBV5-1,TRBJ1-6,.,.,CASSFERRNSPLHF,TGCGCCAGCAGCTTCGAGAGAAGGAATTCACCCCTCCACTTT
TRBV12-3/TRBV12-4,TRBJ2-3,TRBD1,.,CASVWSQGARDTQYF,TGTGCCAGCGTTTGGTCGCAGGGGGCGCGAGATACGCAGTATTTT
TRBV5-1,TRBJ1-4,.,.,CASSFRVGEKLFF,TGCGCCAGCAGCTTCCGGGTGGGCGAAAAACTGTTTTTT
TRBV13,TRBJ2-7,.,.,CASSLVGIDYEQYF,TGTGCCAGCAGCTTAGTTGGCATAGACTACGAGCAGTACTTC
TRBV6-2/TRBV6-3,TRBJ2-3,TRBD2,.,CASSYGRVAGGPDTQYF,TGTGCCAGCAGTTACGGGAGGGTAGCGGGGGGGCCTGATACGCAGTATTTT
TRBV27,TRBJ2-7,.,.,CASSLRAGPSYEQYF,TGTGCCAGCAGTTTGAGGGCGGGGCCCTCCTACGAGCAGTACTTC
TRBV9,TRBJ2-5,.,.,CASSGPGRWGSGTQYF,TGTGCCAGCAGCGGACCGGGCCGATGGGGCTCAGGGACCCAGTACTTC
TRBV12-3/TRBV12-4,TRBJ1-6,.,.,CASRGRGNSPLHF,TGTGCCAGCAGGGGACGGGGAAATTCACCCCTCCACTTT
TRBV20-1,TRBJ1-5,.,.,CSARAGEGQPQHF,TGCAGTGCTAGAGCAGGGGAGGGACAGCCCCAGCATTTT
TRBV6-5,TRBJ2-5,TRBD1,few,CASSSSGGLYQETQYF,TGTGCCAGCAGTTCATCAGGGGGCCTGTACCAAGAGACCCAGTACTTC